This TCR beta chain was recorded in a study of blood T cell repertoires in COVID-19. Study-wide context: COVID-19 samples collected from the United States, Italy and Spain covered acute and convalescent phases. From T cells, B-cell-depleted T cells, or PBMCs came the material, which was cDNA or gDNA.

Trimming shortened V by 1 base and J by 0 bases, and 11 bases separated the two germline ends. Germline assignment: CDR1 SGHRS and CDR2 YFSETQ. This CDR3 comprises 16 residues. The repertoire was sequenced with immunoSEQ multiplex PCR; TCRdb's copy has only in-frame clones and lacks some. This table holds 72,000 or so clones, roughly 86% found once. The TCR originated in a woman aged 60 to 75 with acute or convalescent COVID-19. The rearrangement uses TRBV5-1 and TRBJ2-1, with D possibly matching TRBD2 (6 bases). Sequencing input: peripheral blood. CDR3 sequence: CASSLSTGSSYNEQFF. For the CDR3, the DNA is TGCGCCAGCAGCTTGAGTACCGGGAGCTCCTACAATGAGCAGTTCTTC.